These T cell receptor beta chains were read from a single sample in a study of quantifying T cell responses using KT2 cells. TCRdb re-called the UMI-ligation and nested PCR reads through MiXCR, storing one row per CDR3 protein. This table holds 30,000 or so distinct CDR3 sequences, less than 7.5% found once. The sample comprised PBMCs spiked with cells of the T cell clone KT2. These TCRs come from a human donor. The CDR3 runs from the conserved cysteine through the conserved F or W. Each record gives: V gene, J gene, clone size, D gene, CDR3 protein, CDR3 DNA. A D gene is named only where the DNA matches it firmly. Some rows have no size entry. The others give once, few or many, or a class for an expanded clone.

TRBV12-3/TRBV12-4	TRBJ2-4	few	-	CASSFTLNIQYF	TGTGCCAGCAGTTTTACCCTGAACATTCAGTACTTC
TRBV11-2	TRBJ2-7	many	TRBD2	CASSSGLALTYEQYF	TGTGCCAGCAGCTCGGGACTAGCGCTTACCTACGAGCAGTACTTC
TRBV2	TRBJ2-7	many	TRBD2	CASSLTSGHYEQYF	TGTGCCAGCAGTCTGACTAGCGGGCACTACGAGCAGTACTTC
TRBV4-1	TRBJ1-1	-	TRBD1	CASSQDREWDVITEAFF	TGCGCCAGCAGCCAGGACAGGGAATGGGATGTTATCACTGAAGCTTTCTTT
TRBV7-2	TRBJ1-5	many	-	CASSSERQNQPQHF	TGTGCCAGCAGCTCAGAACGACAGAATCAGCCCCAGCATTTT
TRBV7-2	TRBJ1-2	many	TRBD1	CASSLASGTVPIGYTF	TGTGCCAGCAGCTTAGCATCCGGGACAGTTCCTATTGGCTACACCTTC
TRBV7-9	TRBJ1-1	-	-	CASSLEGKAFF	TGTGCCAGCAGCTTGGAGGGGAAAGCTTTCTTT
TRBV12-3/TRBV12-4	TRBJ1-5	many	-	CASSLGGTHNQPQHF	TGTGCCAGCAGTTTAGGAGGTACTCACAATCAGCCCCAGCATTTT
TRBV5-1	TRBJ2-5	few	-	CASSLGLETQYF	TGCGCCAGCAGCTTGGGATTGGAGACCCAGTACTTC
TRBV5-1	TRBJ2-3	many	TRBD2	CASSRGKTSGDRTDTQYF	TGCGCCAGCAGCCGAGGAAAGACTAGCGGAGATCGCACAGATACGCAGTATTTT
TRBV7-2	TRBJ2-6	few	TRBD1	CASSLVGGASGANVLTF	TGTGCCAGCAGCTTAGTAGGGGGCGCGTCCGGGGCCAACGTCCTGACTTTC
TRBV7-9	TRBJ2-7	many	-	CASSLAVGRGTNF	-
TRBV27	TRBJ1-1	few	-	CASSLSVGTEAFF	TGTGCCAGCAGTTTATCAGTGGGAACTGAAGCTTTCTTT
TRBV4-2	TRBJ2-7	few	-	CASSLGKKGEQYF	TGTGCCAGCAGCCTAGGGAAGAAGGGAGAGCAGTACTTC